This entry lists 8 T cell receptor beta chains sequenced from one sample in a study of T cells in Graves' hyperthyroidism and ophthalmopathy. RNA transcripts served as the template for amplifying TCR beta CDR3 regions. HTBI primers were employed in a first-round RT-PCR of the TCR CDR3. TCRdb fed the multiplex PCR reads into MiXCR, producing one record per CDR3 protein. The sample consists of about 540,000 distinct CDR3 sequences, about half of them appearing once. Sequences were obtained from peripheral blood or thyroid tissue (not recorded which). Receptors originate from a woman under 30 with Graves' hyperthyroidism.

V usage is TRBV2 and J usage is TRBJ2-7; D is ambiguous. V was trimmed by 4 bases and J by 9 bases, leaving 7 bases between them. The V gene's germline CDR1 is SNHLY and CDR2 FYNNEI. The CDR3 runs 10 residues. CDR3 amino acids: CASSVGSQYF. CDR3 nucleotide sequence: TGTGCCAGCAGTGTGGGGTCGCAGTACTTC.

This chain connects TRBV5-1 to TRBJ2-7, with D perhaps matching TRBD1 (5 bases). The germline gives CDR1 SGHRS, CDR2 YFSETQ. The CDR3 extends over 12 amino acids. V lost 4 bases and J 4 bases, leaving 9 bases between the germline ends. CDR3 amino acids: CASSVDRYEQYF. CDR3 in DNA: TGCGCCAGCAGCGTAGACAGATACGAGCAGTACTTC.

V usage is TRBV12-5 and J usage is TRBJ1-4; the match to TRBD1 covers 8 bases. CDR3 length equals 18 residues. The V gene end was trimmed by 4 bases and the J gene end by 0 bases; junction bases not matched to a gene: 10. Per germline, CDR1 LGHNT and CDR2 FRNRAP. CDR3 DNA: TGTGCTAGTGGTTCCCATCAGGGGGCGTTTGCAACTAATGAAAAACTGTTTTTT. Amino acids: CASGSHQGAFATNEKLFF.

This sequence joins TRBV7-2 and TRBJ1-6; unclear D gene. Germline V CDR1 and CDR2: SGHTA, FQGNSA. The CDR3 loop spans 15 amino acids. V dropped 2 bases and J dropped 8 bases, with 13 bases sitting between them. CDR3 DNA: TGTGCCAGCAGCTTACGTGACTCCGGAGATTCACCCCTCCACTTT. This sequence encodes CASSLRDSGDSPLHF.

This clonotype has at least ten counts. This rearrangement joins TRBV10-2 to TRBJ2-5, with a tentative D call TRBD2 (6 bases). CDR3 size: 15 residues. Germline V CDR1 and CDR2: WSHSY, SAAADI. Trimming left V 4 bases short and J 5 bases short, with 17 bases between. The CDR3 nucleotides are TGCGCCAGCAGTGGGCCTCGGGAGCATAGGGAGACCCAGTACTTC. Translated: CASSGPREHRETQYF.

With regard to this clonotype: At one boundary the junction diverges from the germline segment, which might be a read error. The V call is TRBV7-6, the J call TRBJ2-7, with D hard to call. The CDR3 loop spans 15 amino acids. Per germline, CDR1 SGHVS and CDR2 FNYEAQ. CDR3 nucleotides: TGCGCCAGCAGCCAACTAACCACCCGTCTCAACGAGCAGTACTTC. It yields the protein CASSQLTTRLNEQYF.

This clonotype was counted many times. The CDR3 spells CATSDGRNSNQPQHF. CDR3 nucleotide sequence: TGTGCCACCAGTGATGGCAGGAATAGCAATCAGCCCCAGCATTTT. This chain links TRBV24-1 with TRBJ1-5; the D is unclear. In germline, CDR1 is KGHDR, CDR2 SFDVKD. This CDR3 is 15 amino acids long. Deletions cut 3 bases from V and 0 bases from J, with 8 bases between.

V and J are TRBV7-2 and TRBJ2-2; 9 positions match TRBD1. This CDR3 is 15 amino acids long. Per the germline V gene, CDR1 is SGHTA and CDR2 is FQGNSA. Trimming took 5 bases from V and 5 from J; bases not matched to a gene: 6. In nucleotides, the CDR3 is TGTGCCAGCAGCATCGAGACAGGGGGTACCGGGGAGCTGTTTTTT. Its translation: CASSIETGGTGELFF.